This T cell receptor beta chain was sequenced in a study of beta chain features in type 1 diabetes. For the study at large: There were 90 million to 110 million sorted cells examined across all samples.

cDNA synthesis used the whole RNA isolate, giving expressed TCRB sequences. TCRdb's copy holds only in-frame clones and misses some; the assay was immunoSEQ multiplex PCR. The table includes about 340,000 clones, about 14% detected once. Germline lookup yields CDR1 SGHDT and CDR2 YYEEEE. J gave up 4 bases and V 1 base, and 4 bases lay outside the gene matches. This CDR3 spans 14 amino acids. Points from the study as a whole: Significant though moderate, a shortening of TCRB CDR3s appeared in all four CD4+ subsets of Type 1 diabetes patients.

About this clone: Its antigen is unknown.

About 110 mL of blood, on average, came from one heparinised draw per donor. Staining for CD45RO/CCR7/CD25/CD127/CD95/CD27 allowed sorting of CD4+ naive, central memory, regulatory and stem cell-like memory cells. This clonotype originated in a woman aged 18-29 years with type 1 diabetes. Sample: naive CD4+ T cells from blood. The rearrangement uses TRBV5-6 and TRBJ1-2; 7 bases line up with TRBD1. CDR3 loop: CASSLTGVVYGYTF. Here the CDR3 DNA reads TGTGCCAGCAGCTTGACAGGGGTGGTCTATGGCTACACCTTC.